This T cell receptor (beta chain) was profiled in a study of blood T cell repertoires in COVID-19. Looking at the study overall: Some COVID-19 samples were acute and others convalescent; all came from the United States, Italy and Spain. Sample material is recorded as cDNA or gDNA derived from T cells, B-cell-depleted T cells, or PBMCs.

V was clipped by 3 bases and J by 6 bases, with 15 bases between them. The CDR3 totals 15 residues. Per the germline V gene, CDR1 is LNHNV and CDR2 is YYDKDF (reference sequence). Sequencing used immunoSEQ multiplex PCR; TCRdb keeps in-frame clones, though not all of them. Altogether 200,000 to 250,000 clones are present, almost 85% being singletons, with the ten largest covering 1.9%. The source material was peripheral blood. The receptor's source is an elderly woman with acute or convalescent COVID-19. This rearrangement joins TRBV15 to TRBJ1-5; D is possibly TRBD1 (5 bases). CDR3 sequence: CATSSTGSGGQPQHF. The CDR3 DNA is TGTGCCACCAGCAGTACCGGATCCGGGGGTCAGCCCCAGCATTTT.